The TCR beta chain described here comes from a study of T cell responses to AZD1222 COVID-19 vaccine. Findings of the study overall: Repertoires were obtained only post-peak T cell response. Unmutated variant regions are reportedly targeted by nearly half of spike-specific TCRs.

Comments on this clone: What it recognizes is unknown.

Analyses pooled second doses at about 4 or about 12 weeks. Sequencing used immunoSEQ multiplex PCR; TCRdb keeps in-frame clones, though not all of them. The data hold 130,000 or so clones, with 75% to 95% observed a single time. V gave up 2 bases and J gave up 5 bases, with 7 bases separating them. The CDR3 has 13 residues. This chain uses TRBV12-3 or TRBV12-4 with TRBJ1-5; D gene uncertain. Sample: peripheral blood, taken 28 days after the second AZD1222 dose. The sequence was collected from an adult who received the AZD1222 COVID-19 vaccine. The CDR3 protein is CASSLRRDQPQHF. The CDR3 DNA follows: TGTGCCAGCAGTTTACGAAGGGATCAGCCCCAGCATTTT.